The T cell receptor beta chain under discussion was sequenced for a study of tumor-infiltrating lymphocytes in primary liver carcinoma. Germline V CDR1 and CDR2: LGHNA, YSLEER. With 0 bases clipped from V and 3 bases from J, the junction kept 12 bases outside the gene matches. CDR3 size: 19 residues. In addition to blood RNA drawn from unsorted whole blood, germline DNA was extracted. Synthesis of TCR beta cDNA was carried out from around 540 ng total RNA with a constant-region primer. Three rounds of nested multiplex PCR with slightly modified ARM-PCR produced TCR beta libraries. TRBV1-TRBV30 forward primers and a C-beta reverse primer were used in the first two PCR rounds, which each ran for around 10 cycles. TCRdb ran MiXCR on the multiplex PCR reads and lists one entry per CDR3 protein. This table has 250,000 to 350,000 distinct CDR3 sequences, 58% appearing once.

The sequenced sample consisted of peripheral blood. This receptor was obtained from a woman younger than 45 with primary liver carcinoma and hepatitis B virus infection. V is TRBV4-3 and J is TRBJ2-1; 9 positions match TRBD2. The CDR3 nucleotides read TGCGCCAGCAGCCAAGAAGCCACCCATAGCGGGAGTTTCTACAATGAGCAGTTCTTC. It specifies CASSQEATHSGSFYNEQFF.